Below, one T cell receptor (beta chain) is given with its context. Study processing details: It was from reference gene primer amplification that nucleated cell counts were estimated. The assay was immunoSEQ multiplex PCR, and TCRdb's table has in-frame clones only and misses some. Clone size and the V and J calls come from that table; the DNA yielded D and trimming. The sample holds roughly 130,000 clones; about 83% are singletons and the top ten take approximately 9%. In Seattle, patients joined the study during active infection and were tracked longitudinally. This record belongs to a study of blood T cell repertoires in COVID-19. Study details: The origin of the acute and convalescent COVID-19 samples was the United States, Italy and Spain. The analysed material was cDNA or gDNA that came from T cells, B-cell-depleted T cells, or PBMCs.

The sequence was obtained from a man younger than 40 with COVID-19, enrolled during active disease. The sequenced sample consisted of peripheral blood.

CDR3 in amino acids: CASSLAAQYGDQPQHF. CDR3 in DNA: TGTGCCAGCAGCTTGGCCGCGCAATACGGGGATCAGCCCCAGCATTTT. This chain links TRBV5-5 with TRBJ1-5; no firm D call. The ends were cut back, 0 bases at V and 5 bases at J, with 15 bases in the middle. CDR1 and CDR2 from the germline V gene are SGHKS and YYEKEE (reference sequence). This CDR3 comprises 16 residues.